This T cell receptor (beta chain) comes out of a study of T cell responses to AZD1222 COVID-19 vaccine. Repertoires were generated with immunoSEQ multiplex PCR, while TCRdb's copy carries only in-frame clones and drops some. The sample carries about 120,000 clones, 93% recorded once. The CDR3 contains 13 residues. Second doses that came at about 4 or about 12 weeks were put together. Source: peripheral blood, taken 28 days after the second AZD1222 dose. This chain uses TRBV21-1 with TRBJ2-1; the table names TRBD2, a call not compared with the DNA. TRBV21-1 is tagged as a pseudogene. The source is an adult who received the AZD1222 COVID-19 vaccine. Written as DNA, the CDR3 is TGTGCCACCCGACTAGCGGAGTACAATGAGCAGTTCTTC. Translated, it gives CATRLAEYNEQFF.